The 30 T cell receptor beta chains reported below all come from one sample, sequenced in a study of vaccination effects on CD4 cells after COVID-19. These TCRs' antigens remain unknown. CD4+ T cells specific for antigen were expanded with viral peptide pools by the ViraFEST assay before sequencing. Cultured cells yielded isolated CD4+ T cells after less than 11 days. The infection with SARS-CoV-2 (confirmed by PCR) occurred in this person between March and December 2020. The method was immunoSEQ multiplex PCR; TCRdb's version includes in-frame clones alone and lacks a portion of them. The data show 40,000 to 50,000 clones, approximately 81% seen once. The source material was CD4+ T cells from PBMCs cultured with a peptide pool, sampled before COVID-19 vaccination. All receptors come from a human donor who had a prior SARS-CoV-2 infection.

The V and J genes are TRBV7-3 and TRBJ2-1; no firm D call. Germline-derived CDR1 and CDR2 are SGHTA and FQGTGA. The ends were cut back, 0 bases at V and 7 bases at J, with 7 bases in the middle. This CDR3 is built from 13 residues. CDR3: CASSLTRPNEQFF. The CDR3 DNA follows: TGTGCCAGCAGCTTAACTCGGCCGAATGAGCAGTTCTTC.

The chain employs TRBV6-1 and TRBJ2-5, with TRBD2 matching 10 bases. CDR3 length: 16 residues. CDR1 and CDR2 (germline): MNHNS, SASEGT. Trimming took 2 bases from V and 5 from J; bases not matched to a gene: 8. The CDR3 spells CASSEFFGTSAETQYF. CDR3 sequence (DNA): TGTGCCAGCAGTGAATTTTTCGGGACTAGCGCGGAGACCCAGTACTTC.

This sequence joins TRBV29-1 and TRBJ1-1; 7 bases are shared with TRBD1. CDR1 is SQVTM, CDR2 ANQGSEA, per germline. The CDR3 has 13 amino acids. V shed 6 bases and J 1 base; nucleotides not matched to a gene: 5. This CDR3 is CSVNRDRNTEAFF. In nucleotides, the CDR3 is TGCAGCGTGAACCGGGACAGGAACACTGAAGCTTTCTTT.

This chain links TRBV5-5 with TRBJ1-1; D is uncertain. V lost 0 bases and J lost 0, with 6 bases in between. Germline V gene sequence: CDR1 SGHKS, CDR2 YYEKEE (reference sequence). This CDR3 spans 14 amino acids. The CDR3 DNA reads as TGTGCCAGCAGCTTGGCGGTATTGAACACTGAAGCTTTCTTT. Protein product: CASSLAVLNTEAFF. Filled out from reference TRBV5-5 and TRBJ1-1, the complete variable domain reads DAGVTQSPTHLIKTRGQQVTLRCSPISGHKSVSWYQQVLGQGPQFIFQYYEKEERGRGNFPDRFSARQFPNYSSELNVNALLLGDSALYLCASSLAVLNTEAFFGQGTRLTVV.

This chain uses TRBV18 with TRBJ2-7, with no clear D. Germline loops: CDR1 KGHSH, CDR2 LQKENI. The V end lost 3 bases, the J end lost 0 bases, and 9 bases lay between the germline ends. CDR3 length: 14 residues. This chain's CDR3 is CASSPAGSSYEQYF. The CDR3 DNA sequence: TGTGCCAGCTCACCCGCCGGAAGCTCCTACGAGCAGTACTTC.

V and J are TRBV7-2 and TRBJ1-6, with unresolved D. Germline CDR1 SGHTA, CDR2 FQGNSA. This CDR3 is 13 amino acids long. Trimming pared 2 bases from V and 7 bases from J, leaving 6 bases between. The chain's CDR3 is CASSLYENSPLHF. Here the CDR3 DNA reads TGTGCCAGCAGCTTATATGAAAATTCACCCCTCCACTTT.

The chain couples TRBV2 to TRBJ2-3; 7 nucleotides align to TRBD2. V shed 8 bases and J 5 bases; nucleotides not matched to a gene: 10. The CDR3 extends over 14 amino acids. The germline V gene has CDR1 SNHLY and CDR2 FYNNEI. CDR3 amino acids: CASRRLASGDTQYF. The CDR3 bases are TGTGCCAGCCGCAGACTAGCTAGCGGAGATACGCAGTATTTT. Filled out from reference TRBV2 and TRBJ2-3, the complete variable domain reads EPEVTQTPSHQVTQMGQEVILRCVPISNHLYFYWYRQILGQKVEFLVSFYNNEISEKSEIFDDQFSVERPDGSNFTLKIRSTKLEDSAMYFCASRRLASGDTQYFGPGTRLTVL.

The CDR3 DNA is TGTGCCAGCGGGGGTCGGGGCCGCGGGGGCACCATATATTTT. It translates to CASGGRGRGGTIYF. The rearrangement links TRBV2 to TRBJ1-3; D perhaps matches TRBD1 (5 bases). V lost 8 bases and J lost 9, with 20 bases in between. CDR3 size: 14 residues. Per the germline V gene, CDR1 is SNHLY and CDR2 is FYNNEI.

The rearrangement joins TRBV18 to TRBJ2-7, with D possibly matching TRBD2 (5 bases). This CDR3 contains 16 residues. V lost 6 bases to trimming and J lost 0 bases, with 18 bases between them. Germline V gives CDR1 KGHSH, CDR2 LQKENI. This CDR3 is CASSGYWASSSYEQYF. The CDR3 region has the DNA TGTGCCAGCTCTGGGTATTGGGCTAGCAGCTCCTACGAGCAGTACTTC.

The gene calls are TRBV2 and TRBJ2-2; D perhaps matches TRBD2 (5 bases). CDR1 and CDR2 (germline): SNHLY, FYNNEI. The CDR3 has 14 residues. V lost 5 bases to trimming and J lost 0 bases, with 7 bases between them. This CDR3 is CASSILANTGELFF. Written as DNA, the CDR3 is TGTGCCAGCAGTATACTAGCGAACACCGGGGAGCTGTTTTTT.

This clone was recorded once. The chain couples TRBV7-3 to TRBJ2-3; 16 positions agree with TRBD2. This CDR3 is built from 20 residues. Germline V gene sequence: CDR1 SGHTA, CDR2 FQGTGA. Trimming at V came to 4 bases and at J to 1 base, leaving 11 bases not matched to a gene. Here the CDR3 reads CASSSRGGTSGGERTDTQYF. CDR3 DNA sequence: TGTGCCAGCAGCTCCCGTGGGGGGACTAGCGGGGGGGAACGCACAGATACGCAGTATTTT.

The chain couples TRBV19 to TRBJ2-2; 9 bases align to TRBD2. Germline V gives CDR1 LNHDA, CDR2 SQIVND (reference sequence). J lost 7 bases, V lost 3 bases, and 21 bases had no gene match. The CDR3 has 20 residues. The CDR3 DNA reads as TGTGCCAGTAGTATTGAGTTCTTCGGGGGACTAGCCGAGACGGTCGGGGAGCTGTTTTTT. Translated: CASSIEFFGGLAETVGELFF.

J is TRBJ2-1 and V is TRBV10-1; TRBD1 is a possible D gene (5 bases). Deletions cut 6 bases from V and 15 bases from J, with 18 bases between. Germline loops: CDR1 WNHNN, CDR2 SYGVQD (reference sequence). CDR3 length: 12 residues. CDR3 amino acids: CASSPPPGWGFF. The CDR3 bases are TGCGCCAGCAGCCCCCCCCCAGGGTGGGGGTTCTTC.

CDR3 protein: CASSFLGENSPLHF. The DNA of the CDR3 is TGTGCCAGCAGCTTTTTGGGGGAGAATTCACCCCTCCACTTT. This chain uses TRBV7-2 with TRBJ1-6; D is possibly TRBD1 (5 bases). The germline V gene has CDR1 SGHTA and CDR2 FQGNSA. The CDR3 totals 14 residues. V lost 3 bases, J lost 7 bases, and 10 bases lay in between.

The J gene is TRBJ2-3, the V gene TRBV7-3; 12 bases are shared with TRBD2. The germline CDR1 and CDR2 sequences are SGHTA and FQGTGA. The trim removed 5 bases at V and 4 bases at J, leaving 4 bases unmatched. The CDR3 runs to 15 residues. The CDR3 DNA sequence: TGTGCCAGCAGCCTGACTAGCGGGGGTGCAGATACGCAGTATTTT. Its translation: CASSLTSGGADTQYF.

V usage is TRBV2 and J usage is TRBJ2-2; 11 bases fit TRBD2. CDR1 and CDR2 from the germline V gene are SNHLY and FYNNEI. CDR3 length: 16 residues. J gave up 5 bases and V 6 bases, and 8 bases lay outside the gene matches. In nucleotides, the CDR3 is TGTGCCAGCAGCGACCCTAGCGGGGGGTATACCGGGGAGCTGTTTTTT. Translation: CASSDPSGGYTGELFF.

In DNA, the CDR3 is TGTGCCAGCAGCTTAGCGGGGGGGCTAGCGAACACTGAAGCTTTCTTT. Protein product: CASSLAGGLANTEAFF. The chain recombines TRBV7-2 with TRBJ1-1, with D perhaps matching TRBD1 (6 bases). The V gene lost 0 bases and the J gene lost 1 base, with 12 bases spanning the gap. Germline V lookup: CDR1 SGHTA, CDR2 FQGNSA. CDR3 size: 16 residues.

V and J are TRBV2 and TRBJ2-3; the D gene is possibly TRBD1 (6 bases). CDR1 and CDR2 from the germline V gene are SNHLY and FYNNEI. Trimming stripped 3 bases from V and 2 bases from J, with 12 bases between. This CDR3 has 15 residues. CDR3 in amino acids: CASSEGATTTDTQYF. CDR3 nucleotides: TGTGCCAGCAGTGAGGGGGCCACCACCACAGATACGCAGTATTTT.

The chain combines TRBV5-1 with TRBJ2-7; 9 nucleotides align to TRBD2. Germline V gives CDR1 SGHRS, CDR2 YFSETQ. The CDR3 is made up of 16 amino acids. The V gene end was trimmed by 4 bases and the J gene end by 0 bases; junction bases not matched to a gene: 8. The DNA for the CDR3 is TGCGCCAGCAGCCCCGATAGCGGGGGTAGCTCCTACGAGCAGTACTTC. This encodes CASSPDSGGSSYEQYF.

The chain carries TRBV5-8 and TRBJ1-5; D is undetermined. CDR1 and CDR2 from the germline V gene are SGHTS and YDEGEE. CDR3 size: 15 residues. V was shortened by 1 base and J by 3 bases, with 11 bases between the two germline ends. Written as DNA, the CDR3 is TGTGCCAGCAGCTTGATTTTCTGGGACAATCAGCCCCAGCATTTT. Amino acids: CASSLIFWDNQPQHF.

This CDR3 is CASSLKTAPGPLNTEAFF. The CDR3 bases are TGTGCCAGCAGCCTTAAGACAGCGCCGGGGCCTCTGAACACTGAAGCTTTCTTT. This chain uses TRBV14 with TRBJ1-1, with D perhaps matching TRBD1 (5 bases). The V and J ends lost 4 bases and 0 bases respectively, with 21 bases between them. This CDR3 region has 18 residues. Per germline, CDR1 SGHDN and CDR2 FVKESK.

The DNA of the CDR3 is TGTGCCAGCAGGGGACTAGCGGGAGGTCTTGGGGTGGGTAATGAGCAGTTCTTC. Protein: CASRGLAGGLGVGNEQFF. This chain links TRBV27 with TRBJ2-1; TRBD2 aligns across 15 bases. Germline CDR1 and CDR2: MNHEY and SMNVEV (reference sequence). The CDR3 runs to 18 residues. V lost 6 bases to trimming and J lost 7 bases; unmatched junction nucleotides: 13.

The V and J genes are TRBV7-2 and TRBJ2-4; 7 bases map to TRBD1. This CDR3 has 14 residues. Germline lookup yields CDR1 SGHTA and CDR2 FQGNSA. Germline trimming cut 6 bases from V and 5 bases from J; bases unmatched to any gene: 7. The CDR3 is CASSLRGLENIQYF. The CDR3 DNA follows: TGTGCCAGCAGTCTAAGGGGGCTGGAAAACATTCAGTACTTC.

This clone has only one observation. The chain recombines TRBV10-3 with TRBJ1-2, with 7 bases that match TRBD1. The length of the CDR3 is 13 residues. CDR1 and CDR2 from the germline V gene are ENHRY and SYGVKD. V shed 8 bases and J 5 bases; nucleotides not matched to a gene: 8. The CDR3 is CAIGRDRSYGYTF. For the CDR3, the DNA is TGTGCCATCGGACGGGACAGATCATATGGCTACACCTTC.

This sequence joins TRBV7-9 and TRBJ1-2, with a tentative D call TRBD1 (5 bases). Germline V gene lookup returns CDR1 SEHNR and CDR2 FQNEAQ (reference sequence). CDR3 size: 15 residues. V lost 5 bases and J 0 bases, leaving 13 bases between the germline ends. The CDR3: CASSPPGRANYGYTF. CDR3 nucleotides: TGTGCCAGCAGCCCCCCGGGGCGAGCTAACTATGGCTACACCTTC.

The chain combines TRBV18 with TRBJ1-3; TRBD1 matches 9 bases. The V segment lost 1 base and the J segment 0 bases; nucleotides outside the gene matches: 1. The CDR3 runs to 16 residues. Germline CDR1 and CDR2: KGHSH and LQKENI. The DNA of the CDR3 is TGTGCCAGCTCACCACGGACAGGGGCCTCTGGAAACACCATATATTTT. Its translation is CASSPRTGASGNTIYF.

The V gene is TRBV5-1, the J gene TRBJ2-7; 9 nucleotides align to TRBD1. Germline CDR1 and CDR2: SGHRS and YFSETQ. With 7 bases clipped from V and 3 bases from J, the junction kept 8 bases outside the gene matches. CDR3 size: 14 residues. CDR3 nucleotide sequence: TGCGCCAGCCGTCCGGGACAGGGTTTCTACGAGCAGTACTTC. It codes for CASRPGQGFYEQYF.

V and J are TRBV30 and TRBJ2-7, with 7 bases fitting TRBD1. Losses at the gene ends were 1 base for V and 3 bases for J; bases not matched to a gene: 0. This CDR3 comprises 12 residues. Germline V lookup: CDR1 GTSNPN, CDR2 SVGIG (reference sequence). This CDR3 is CAWSGDSYEQYF. In DNA, the CDR3 is TGTGCCTGGAGTGGGGACAGCTACGAGCAGTACTTC.

This clone was observed a few times. The DNA of the CDR3 is TGTGCCACCAGTGGACTAGCGGGGTTAAAAGAGACCCAGTACTTC. This translates into CATSGLAGLKETQYF. The V call is TRBV24-1, the J call TRBJ2-5; the match to TRBD2 covers 11 bases. The junction had 4 bases not matched to a gene; V was cut back by 5 bases and J by 3 bases. The CDR3 is 15 amino acids. Germline loops: CDR1 KGHDR, CDR2 SFDVKD.

The chain combines TRBV20-1 with TRBJ2-3; D possibly matches TRBD1 or TRBD2 (6 bases each). Germline V gene lookup returns CDR1 DFQATT and CDR2 SNEGSKA (reference sequence). Trimming stripped 3 bases from V and 0 bases from J, with 13 bases between. The CDR3 sequence is 15 residues long. The CDR3 is CSASGGTLSTDTQYF. The CDR3 bases are TGCAGTGCTAGTGGCGGGACACTAAGCACAGATACGCAGTATTTT.